The 6 T cell receptor beta chains reported below all come from one sample, sequenced in a study of T-cell reconstitution after alpha-beta-depleted transplantation in children. Preparation of the TCRbeta library was carried out with unique molecular identifiers. MiXCR was run by TCRdb on the PCR reads, yielding one entry per CDR3 protein. The sample consists of hundreds of thousands of distinct CDR3 sequences, roughly a tenth of them appearing once. The source was PBMCs, collected before TCRalphabeta/CD19-depleted stem cell transplant. Every receptor here comes from a child under three years old with acute myeloid leukemia, due to receive a stem cell transplant.

This clonotype has ten or more counts. The J gene is TRBJ1-5, the V gene TRBV5-1; possible D gene TRBD1, 6 bases. Per the germline V gene, CDR1 is SGHRS and CDR2 is YFSETQ. The CDR3 runs 15 residues. Trimming left V 0 bases short and J 7 bases short, with 14 bases between. The CDR3 loop reads CASSLAPGAEQPQHF. The CDR3 DNA reads TGCGCCAGCAGCTTGGCCCCGGGGGCTGAGCAGCCCCAGCATTTT.

This clonotype was observed many times. In nucleotides, the CDR3 is TGCAGCGTTGAAGGTCTAGCCAGCACAGATACGCAGTATTTT. Translation gives CSVEGLASTDTQYF. The V and J genes are TRBV29-1 and TRBJ2-3; maybe TRBD2 (5 bases). V was shortened by 1 base and J by 0 bases, with 8 bases between the two germline ends. Germline V gene data show CDR1 as SQVTM and CDR2 as ANQGSEA. CDR3 length: 14 residues.

This clonotype was counted at least ten times. The chain has TRBV7-9 and TRBJ1-5; no clear D. The CDR3 runs 13 residues. Germline loops: CDR1 SEHNR, CDR2 FQNEAQ (reference sequence). With 10 bases removed from V and 5 bases from J, the gap between germline ends came to 15 bases. The CDR3 reads CANPNGRDQPQHF. Written as DNA, the CDR3 is TGTGCCAACCCCAACGGACGGGATCAGCCCCAGCATTTT.

This clonotype was counted at least ten times. V gene TRBV12-3 or TRBV12-4 combines with J gene TRBJ1-2, with D unresolved. V gave up 7 bases and J gave up 4 bases, with 13 bases separating them. The CDR3 covers 13 residues. In DNA, the CDR3 is TGTGCCAGCACCATGAGGCCGGGCTATGGCTACACCTTC. Translating it yields CASTMRPGYGYTF.

A few counts support this clonotype. This chain connects TRBV19 to TRBJ2-3, with 7 nucleotides matching TRBD1. Germline V gene sequence: CDR1 LNHDA, CDR2 SQIVND (reference sequence). The V segment lost 5 bases and the J segment 0 bases; nucleotides outside the gene matches: 11. The CDR3 loop spans 17 amino acids. The DNA of the CDR3 is TGTGCCAGTAGTCCGACGGACAGGCGACCTAGCACAGATACGCAGTATTTT. Its protein is CASSPTDRRPSTDTQYF.

The table lists this clonotype with many counts. The gene calls are TRBV7-2 and TRBJ1-2; no reliable D call. There are 12 residues in the CDR3. Germline V lookup: CDR1 SGHTA, CDR2 FQGNSA. Trimming left V 1 base short and J 4 bases short, with 4 bases between. CDR3 protein: CASSLGFYGYTF. Written as DNA, the CDR3 is TGTGCCAGCAGCTTAGGGTTCTATGGCTACACCTTC.